The source of this T cell receptor (beta chain) is a study of T-cell reconstitution after alpha-beta-depleted transplantation in children. To note about this clonotype: Antigen specificity is unknown.

The V end was cut by 6 bases, the J end by 2 bases, with 20 bases between. Germline loops: CDR1 DFQATT, CDR2 SNEGSKA (reference sequence). The CDR3 has 15 amino acids. Whole-study findings and limits: Once a year had passed after transplant, T-cell counts and diversity came mostly from newly produced T cells. Surviving recipient cells, namely T cells and thymic progenitors, were the source of high day-60 TCRbeta diversity in some patients. In patients about two months after transplant, alpha-beta T cells reportedly arose from several hundred expanded graft clones.

The TCRbeta library was prepared with unique molecular identifiers. TCRdb passed the PCR reads through MiXCR, listing each CDR3 protein once. This sample has hundreds of thousands of distinct CDR3 sequences, with over 10% found just once. This sequence was found in a male patient between 5 and 17 years old who had a stem cell transplant for acute myeloid leukemia, so the T cells may come from the graft donor. This material consisted of PBMCs, mostly from graft donor cells, taken 360 days after TCRalphabeta/CD19-depleted stem cell transplant. The V and J genes are TRBV20-1 and TRBJ2-7; D is perhaps TRBD1 (7 bases). The CDR3 DNA sequence: TGCAGTGCCAGGGGGGTGGCGCCGATAGCCTACGAGCAGTACTTC. This gives the protein CSARGVAPIAYEQYF.